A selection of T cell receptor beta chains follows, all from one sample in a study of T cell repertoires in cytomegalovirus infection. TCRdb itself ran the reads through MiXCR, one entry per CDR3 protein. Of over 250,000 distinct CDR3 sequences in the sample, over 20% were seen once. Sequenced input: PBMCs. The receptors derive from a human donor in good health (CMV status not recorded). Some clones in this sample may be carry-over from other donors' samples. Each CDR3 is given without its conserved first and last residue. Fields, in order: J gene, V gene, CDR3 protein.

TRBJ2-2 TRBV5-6 ASSPPRTGGGTGELF
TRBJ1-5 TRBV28 ASTRDRLRGQPQH
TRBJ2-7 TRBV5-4 ASSYTGLGSDEQY
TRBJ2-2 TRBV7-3 ASSSLLATGELF
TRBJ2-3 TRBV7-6 ASSPNPGPMDTQY
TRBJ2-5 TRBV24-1 ATSDLTLQETQY
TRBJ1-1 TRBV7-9 ASSYPDSTDTEAF
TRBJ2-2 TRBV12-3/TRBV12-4 ASSFDRKTGELF
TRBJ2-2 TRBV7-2 ASIIDNTGELF
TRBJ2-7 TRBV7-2 ASRLTPGLATYEQY
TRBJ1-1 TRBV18 ASSPLDTEAF
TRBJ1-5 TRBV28 ASSLMTANQPQH
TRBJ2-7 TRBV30 AWSVRDRGGEQY
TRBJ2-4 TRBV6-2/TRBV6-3 ASSYTPTNFLAKNIQY
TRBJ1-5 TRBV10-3 AISVSVNQPQH
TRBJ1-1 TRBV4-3 ASSQTGGLDTEAF
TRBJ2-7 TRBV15 ATSRGVGGSGSYEQY
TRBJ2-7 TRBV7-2 ASSPWPGGVSYEQY
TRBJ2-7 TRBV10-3 AISESGAIQGRIGEQY
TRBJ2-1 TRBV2 ASRPTSGSDEQF
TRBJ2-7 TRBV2 ASSRLTRAYEQY
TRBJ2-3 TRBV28 ASSFITRQGWGTDTQY
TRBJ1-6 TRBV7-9 ASRTGADNSPLH
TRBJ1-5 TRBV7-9 ASSLGGPSNQPQH
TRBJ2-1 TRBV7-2 ASSLALGLYNEQF
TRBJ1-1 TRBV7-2 ASSLFGQVEAF